This entry is about one T cell receptor beta chain. Antigen unknown. This sample was taken from a study of shared clonotypes between healthy human individuals. Study-wide findings and caveats: Shared across a handful of donors were around 5% of the naive CD4 clonotypes. The expectation was that sequencing depth would affect clonotype sharing among donors. Clonotypes shared by all four sorted-subset donors had higher generation probabilities than non-shared clonotypes. Rarefaction curves obtained for sorted subsets showed sequencing incomplete despite large depth.

Germline values: CDR1 MDHEN, CDR2 SYDVKM. CDR3 length: 14 amino acids. The V gene lost 4 bases and the J gene lost 3 bases, with 13 bases spanning the gap. Generated by immunoSEQ multiplex PCR, the TCRdb table keeps only in-frame clones and is missing some. The data hold about 2.2 million clones, with about 94% observed a single time. Naive CD8 cells lacked CD45RO and underwent positive selection for CCR7, leaving out terminally differentiated effector memory CD45RA+ cells. The receptor was isolated from a man aged 18 to 30 in good health. Some clones in this sample may be carry-over from other donors' samples. Sequenced input: naive CD8+ T cells from PBMCs. V and J are TRBV28 and TRBJ2-7; D is possibly TRBD1 (5 bases). The chain's CDR3 is CASSSLRQFYEQYF. The CDR3 region has the DNA TGTGCCAGCAGTTCCTTGAGACAGTTCTACGAGCAGTACTTC.